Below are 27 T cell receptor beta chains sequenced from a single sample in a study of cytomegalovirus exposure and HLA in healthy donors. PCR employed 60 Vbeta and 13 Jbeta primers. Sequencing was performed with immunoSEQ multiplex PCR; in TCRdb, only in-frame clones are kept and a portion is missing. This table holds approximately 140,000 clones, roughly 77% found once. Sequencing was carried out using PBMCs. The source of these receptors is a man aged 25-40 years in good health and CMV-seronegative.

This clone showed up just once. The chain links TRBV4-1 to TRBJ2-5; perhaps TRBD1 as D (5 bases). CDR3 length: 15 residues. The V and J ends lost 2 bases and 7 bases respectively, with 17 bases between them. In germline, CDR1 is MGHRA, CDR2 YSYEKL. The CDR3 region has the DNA TGCGCCAGCAGCCAATCGGCCAGGGTGCTGGCGACCCAGTACTTC. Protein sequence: CASSQSARVLATQYF.

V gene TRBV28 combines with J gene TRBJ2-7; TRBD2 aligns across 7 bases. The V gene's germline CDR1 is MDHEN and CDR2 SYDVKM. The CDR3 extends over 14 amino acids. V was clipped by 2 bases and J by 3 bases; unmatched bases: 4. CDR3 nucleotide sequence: TGTGCCAGCAGTTTAGCGGGGGAAGACTACGAGCAGTACTTC. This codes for CASSLAGEDYEQYF.

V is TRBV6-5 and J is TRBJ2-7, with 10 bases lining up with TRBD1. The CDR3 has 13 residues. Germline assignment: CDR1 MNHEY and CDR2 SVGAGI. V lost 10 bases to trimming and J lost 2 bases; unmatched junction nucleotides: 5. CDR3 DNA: TGTGCCACCAGGGACAGGGGACCCTACGAGCAGTACTTC. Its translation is CATRDRGPYEQYF.

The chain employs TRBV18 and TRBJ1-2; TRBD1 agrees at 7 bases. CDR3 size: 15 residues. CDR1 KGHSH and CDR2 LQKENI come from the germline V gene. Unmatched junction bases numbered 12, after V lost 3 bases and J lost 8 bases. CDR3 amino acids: CASSPDRGQVNGYTF. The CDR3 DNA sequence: TGTGCCAGCTCACCCGATCGTGGACAGGTAAACGGCTACACCTTC.

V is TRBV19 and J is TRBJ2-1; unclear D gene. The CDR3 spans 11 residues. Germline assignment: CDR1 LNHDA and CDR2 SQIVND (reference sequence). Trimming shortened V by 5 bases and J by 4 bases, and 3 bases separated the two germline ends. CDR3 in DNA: TGTGCCAGTAGTGAGTACAATGAGCAGTTCTTC. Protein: CASSEYNEQFF.

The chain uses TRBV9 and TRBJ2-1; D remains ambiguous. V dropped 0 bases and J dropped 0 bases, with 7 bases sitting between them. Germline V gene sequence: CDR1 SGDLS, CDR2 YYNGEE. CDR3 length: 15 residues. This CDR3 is CASSVDGGSYNEQFF. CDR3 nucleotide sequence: TGTGCCAGCAGCGTAGATGGCGGCTCCTACAATGAGCAGTTCTTC.

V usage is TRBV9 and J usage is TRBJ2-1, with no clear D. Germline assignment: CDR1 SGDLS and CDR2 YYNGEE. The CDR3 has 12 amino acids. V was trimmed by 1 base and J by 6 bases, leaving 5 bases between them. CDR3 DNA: TGTGCCAGCAGCGTAAGGAGCAATGAGCAGTTCTTC. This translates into CASSVRSNEQFF.

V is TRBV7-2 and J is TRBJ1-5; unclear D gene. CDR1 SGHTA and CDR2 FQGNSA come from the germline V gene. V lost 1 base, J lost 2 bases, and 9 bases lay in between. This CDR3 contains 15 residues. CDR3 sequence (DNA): TGTGCCAGCAGCTTAGTTTCCGGGGGCAATCAGCCCCAGCATTTT. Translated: CASSLVSGGNQPQHF. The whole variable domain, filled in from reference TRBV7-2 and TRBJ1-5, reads GAGVSQSPSNKVTEKGKDVELRCDPISGHTALYWYRQSLGQGLEFLIYFQGNSAPDKSGLPSDRFSAERTGGSVSTLTIQRTQQEDSAVYLCASSLVSGGNQPQHFGDGTRLSIL.

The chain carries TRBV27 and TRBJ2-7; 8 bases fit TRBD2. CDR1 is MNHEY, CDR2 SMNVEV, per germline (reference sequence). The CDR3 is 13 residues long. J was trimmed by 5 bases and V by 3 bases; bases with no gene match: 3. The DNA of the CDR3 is TGTGCCAGCAGTTTTAGTAGCGGGAACGAGCAGTACTTC. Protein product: CASSFSSGNEQYF.

The DNA for the CDR3 is TGTGCCAGCAGCTCGAGGACTAGCGGGTTGAGGGATGAGCAGTTCTTC. Protein sequence: CASSSRTSGLRDEQFF. The chain uses TRBV7-6 and TRBJ2-1; 11 bases map to TRBD2. CDR3 length equals 16 residues. Germline CDR1 is SGHVS and CDR2 is FNYEAQ. Trimming removed 4 bases from V and 8 bases from J; junction bases left unmatched: 10.

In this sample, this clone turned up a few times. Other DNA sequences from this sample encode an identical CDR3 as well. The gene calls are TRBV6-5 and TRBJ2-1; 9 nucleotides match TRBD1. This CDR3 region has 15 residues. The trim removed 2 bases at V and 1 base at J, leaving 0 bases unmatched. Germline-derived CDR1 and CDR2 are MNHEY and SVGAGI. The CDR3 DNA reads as TGTGCCAGCAGTTACGGGACAGGGTCCTACAATGAGCAGTTCTTC. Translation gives CASSYGTGSYNEQFF.

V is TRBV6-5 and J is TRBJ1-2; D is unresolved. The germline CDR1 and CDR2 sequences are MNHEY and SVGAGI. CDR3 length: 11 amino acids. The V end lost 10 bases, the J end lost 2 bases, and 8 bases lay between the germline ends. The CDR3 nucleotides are TGTGCCATCCGAGGGAACTATGGCTACACCTTC. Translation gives CAIRGNYGYTF.

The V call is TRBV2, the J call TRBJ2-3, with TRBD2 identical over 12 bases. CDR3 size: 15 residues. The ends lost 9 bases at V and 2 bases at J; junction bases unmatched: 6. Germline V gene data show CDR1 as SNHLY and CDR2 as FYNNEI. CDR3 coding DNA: TGTGCCAGTTTGGGACTAGCGGGCGACACAGATACGCAGTATTTT. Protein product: CASLGLAGDTDTQYF. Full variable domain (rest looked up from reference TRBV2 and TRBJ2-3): EPEVTQTPSHQVTQMGQEVILRCVPISNHLYFYWYRQILGQKVEFLVSFYNNEISEKSEIFDDQFSVERPDGSNFTLKIRSTKLEDSAMYFCASLGLAGDTDTQYFGPGTRLTVL.

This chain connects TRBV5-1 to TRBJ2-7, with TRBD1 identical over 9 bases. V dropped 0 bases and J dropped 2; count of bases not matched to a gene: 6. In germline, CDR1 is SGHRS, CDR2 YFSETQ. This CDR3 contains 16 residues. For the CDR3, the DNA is TGCGCCAGCAGCTTGGGCGGGACAGGGCCCACCTACGAGCAGTACTTC. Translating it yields CASSLGGTGPTYEQYF.

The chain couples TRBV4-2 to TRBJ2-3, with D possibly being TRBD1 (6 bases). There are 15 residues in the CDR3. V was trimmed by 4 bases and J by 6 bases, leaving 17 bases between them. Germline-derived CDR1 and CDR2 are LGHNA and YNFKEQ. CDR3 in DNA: TGTGCCAGCAGCCCGGGACACCCGACCACGGATACGCAGTATTTT. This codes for CASSPGHPTTDTQYF.

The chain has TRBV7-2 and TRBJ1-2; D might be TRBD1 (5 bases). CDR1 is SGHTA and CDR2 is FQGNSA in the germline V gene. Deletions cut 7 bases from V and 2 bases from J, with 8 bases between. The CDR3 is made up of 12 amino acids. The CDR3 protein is CASIPGNYGYTF. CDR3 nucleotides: TGTGCCAGCATCCCAGGGAACTATGGCTACACCTTC.

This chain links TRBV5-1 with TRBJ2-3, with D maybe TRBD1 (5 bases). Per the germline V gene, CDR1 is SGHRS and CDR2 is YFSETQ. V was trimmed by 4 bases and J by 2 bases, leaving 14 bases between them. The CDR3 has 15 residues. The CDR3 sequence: CASSVVGDDTDTQYF. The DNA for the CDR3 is TGCGCCAGCAGCGTCGTAGGGGATGACACAGATACGCAGTATTTT.

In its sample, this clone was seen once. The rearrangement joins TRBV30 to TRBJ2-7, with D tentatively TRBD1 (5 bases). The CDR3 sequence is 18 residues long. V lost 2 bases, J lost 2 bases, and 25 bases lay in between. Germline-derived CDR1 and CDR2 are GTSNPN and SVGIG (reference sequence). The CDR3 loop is CAWSKISGQPGPPYEQYF. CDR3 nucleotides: TGTGCCTGGAGTAAAATTTCAGGGCAGCCAGGGCCTCCCTACGAGCAGTACTTC.

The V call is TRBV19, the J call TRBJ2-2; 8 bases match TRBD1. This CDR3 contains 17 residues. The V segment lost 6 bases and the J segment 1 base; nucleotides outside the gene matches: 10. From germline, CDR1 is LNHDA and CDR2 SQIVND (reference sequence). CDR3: CASRFVRDRRNTGELFF. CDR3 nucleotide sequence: TGTGCCAGTAGATTCGTCCGGGACAGGCGGAACACCGGGGAGCTGTTTTTT.

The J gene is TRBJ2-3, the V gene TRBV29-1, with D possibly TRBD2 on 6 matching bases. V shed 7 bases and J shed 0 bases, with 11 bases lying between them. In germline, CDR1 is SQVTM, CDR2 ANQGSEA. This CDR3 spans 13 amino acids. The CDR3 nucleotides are TGCAGCGGCGGACTACAAAGCACAGATACGCAGTATTTT. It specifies CSGGLQSTDTQYF.

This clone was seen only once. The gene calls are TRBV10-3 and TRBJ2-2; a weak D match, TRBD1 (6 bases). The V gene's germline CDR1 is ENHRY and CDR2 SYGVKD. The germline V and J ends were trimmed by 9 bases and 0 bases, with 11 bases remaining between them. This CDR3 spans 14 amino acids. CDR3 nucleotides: TGTGCCATTGAAGACAGGACGAACACCGGGGAGCTGTTTTTT. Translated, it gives CAIEDRTNTGELFF.

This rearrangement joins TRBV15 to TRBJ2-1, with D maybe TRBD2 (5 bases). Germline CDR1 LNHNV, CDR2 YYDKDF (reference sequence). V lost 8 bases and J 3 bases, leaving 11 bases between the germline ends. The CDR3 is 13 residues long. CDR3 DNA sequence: TGTGCCACCGGGAGACCTAACTACAATGAGCAGTTCTTC. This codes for CATGRPNYNEQFF.

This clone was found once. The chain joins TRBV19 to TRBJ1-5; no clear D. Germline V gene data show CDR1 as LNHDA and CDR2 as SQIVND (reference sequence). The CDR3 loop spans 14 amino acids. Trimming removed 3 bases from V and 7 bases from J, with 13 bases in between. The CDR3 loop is CASSIYLSAQPQHF. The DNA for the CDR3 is TGTGCCAGTAGTATTTACCTTAGCGCACAGCCCCAGCATTTT.

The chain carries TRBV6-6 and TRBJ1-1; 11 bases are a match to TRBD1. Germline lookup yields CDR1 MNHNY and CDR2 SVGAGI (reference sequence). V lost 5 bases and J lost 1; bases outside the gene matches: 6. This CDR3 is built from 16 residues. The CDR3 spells CASSTGTGGTNTEAFF. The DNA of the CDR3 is TGTGCCAGCAGTACCGGGACAGGGGGAACGAACACTGAAGCTTTCTTT.

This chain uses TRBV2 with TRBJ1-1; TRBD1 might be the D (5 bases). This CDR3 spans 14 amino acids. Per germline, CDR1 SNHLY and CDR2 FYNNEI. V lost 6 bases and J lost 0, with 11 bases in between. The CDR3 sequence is CASRADRLNTEAFF. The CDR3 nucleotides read TGTGCCAGCAGGGCCGACAGACTGAACACTGAAGCTTTCTTT.

CDR3 amino acids: CATSRGMAGGTDTQYF. As DNA, the CDR3 is TGTGCCACCAGCAGGGGTATGGCGGGGGGCACAGATACGCAGTATTTT. J is TRBJ2-3 and V is TRBV15; 7 bases line up with TRBD2. Unmatched junction bases numbered 7, after V lost 3 bases and J lost 1 base. CDR1 LNHNV and CDR2 YYDKDF come from the germline V gene (reference sequence). The CDR3 is made up of 16 amino acids. Combining the CDR3 with reference TRBV15 and TRBJ2-3 gives the whole variable domain DAMVIQNPRYQVTQFGKPVTLSCSQTLNHNVMYWYQQKSSQAPKLLFHYYDKDFNNEADTPDNFQSRRPNTSFCFLDIRSPGLGDTAMYLCATSRGMAGGTDTQYFGPGTRLTVL.

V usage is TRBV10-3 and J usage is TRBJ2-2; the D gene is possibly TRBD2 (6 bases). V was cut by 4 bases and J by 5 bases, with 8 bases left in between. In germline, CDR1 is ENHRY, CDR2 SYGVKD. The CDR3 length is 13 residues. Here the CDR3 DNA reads TGTGCCATCAGTGGTAGCGGAACCGGGGAGCTGTTTTTT. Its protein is CAISGSGTGELFF.